One sample yielded the 24 T cell receptor beta chains listed below, sequenced in a study of OX40 agonist ivuxolimab in advanced cancers. Assay used: immunoSEQ multiplex PCR; TCRdb lists only in-frame clones, some missing. This sample has over 95,000 clones, with more than 95% found just once. The source material was CD4+ or CD8+ T cells sorted from blood, sampled in a trial of the OX40 agonist ivuxolimab. These receptors all come from an adult with an advanced solid tumor such as melanoma, head and neck, liver or kidney cancer.

The chain employs TRBV21-1 and TRBJ2-7; the table gives TRBD1 as D, unverified against the DNA. TRBV21-1 is termed a pseudogene. The length of the CDR3 is 15 residues. This chain's CDR3 is CASSSRGQGIYEQYF. CDR3 nucleotide sequence: TGTGCCAGCAGCAGCCGGGGACAGGGTATCTACGAGCAGTACTTC.

The rearrangement uses TRBV6-1 and TRBJ1-5; a weak D match, TRBD1 (5 bases). The V gene lost 10 bases and the J gene lost 9 bases, with 13 bases spanning the gap. Germline V gives CDR1 MNHNS, CDR2 SASEGT. CDR3 length: 11 amino acids. The CDR3 region has the DNA TGTGCCAACGGGGACGGGAGGCCCCAGCATTTT. It specifies CANGDGRPQHF.

The CDR3 DNA reads as TGTGCCAGCAGCCCTCTAGGACTAGCAGGGATGGATACGCAGTATTTT. Its protein product is CASSPLGLAGMDTQYF. This chain joins TRBV7-2 and TRBJ2-3, with 8 bases lining up with TRBD2. After removal of 5 bases from V and 6 bases from J, the junction contained 13 bases not matched to a gene. Looked up from germline, CDR1 is SGHTA and CDR2 is FQGNSA. This CDR3 comprises 16 residues.

The sample holds one count of this clone. The rearrangement links TRBV27 to TRBJ1-6; TRBD1 is a possible D gene (5 bases). Deletions cut 2 bases from V and 9 bases from J, with 14 bases between. This CDR3 spans 15 amino acids. From germline, CDR1 is MNHEY and CDR2 SMNVEV (reference sequence). In DNA form, the CDR3 reads TGTGCCAGCAGTTTAGGTACAGGAATGGGTTCACCCCTCCACTTT. Encoded protein: CASSLGTGMGSPLHF.

V usage is TRBV19 and J usage is TRBJ2-7; 11 bases agree with TRBD1. V gave up 5 bases and J gave up 5 bases; unmatched junction bases: 2. Germline-derived CDR1 and CDR2 are LNHDA and SQIVND (reference sequence). The length of the CDR3 is 13 residues. The CDR3 protein is CASSWTGGNEQYF. DNA of the CDR3: TGTGCCAGTAGTTGGACAGGGGGCAACGAGCAGTACTTC.

CDR3 amino acids: CASSFGGANYNSPLHF. Written as DNA, the CDR3 is TGTGCCAGCAGTTTTGGGGGGGCGAACTATAATTCACCCCTCCACTTT. V is TRBV27 and J is TRBJ1-6, with D possibly being TRBD1 (6 bases). The CDR3 sequence is 16 residues long. Between the trimmed V and J ends, which lost 3 bases and 3 bases, there was a span of 12 bases. CDR1 is MNHEY and CDR2 is SMNVEV in the germline V gene (reference sequence).

The chain has TRBV29-1 and TRBJ2-1, with unresolved D. V lost 5 bases and J lost 8, with 16 bases in between. The CDR3 has 13 amino acids. Germline V gene sequence: CDR1 SQVTM, CDR2 ANQGSEA. In nucleotides, the CDR3 is TGCAGCGTTTTCGGCCTGAGCATGGATGAGCAGTTCTTC. The encoded protein is CSVFGLSMDEQFF.

The chain couples TRBV9 to TRBJ1-1, with 7 bases matching TRBD1. The V gene end was trimmed by 0 bases and the J gene end by 3 bases; junction bases not matched to a gene: 5. This CDR3 comprises 15 residues. The germline V gene encodes CDR1 SGDLS and CDR2 YYNGEE. CDR3 region: CASSVGGGADTEAFF. In DNA, the CDR3 is TGTGCCAGCAGCGTAGGAGGGGGCGCGGACACTGAAGCTTTCTTT.

This chain joins TRBV7-9 and TRBJ2-1, with TRBD1 identical over 8 bases. The CDR3 loop spans 14 amino acids. Trimming removed 4 bases from V and 7 bases from J; junction bases left unmatched: 6. Germline-derived CDR1 and CDR2 are SEHNR and FQNEAQ (reference sequence). CDR3 nucleotides: TGTGCCAGCAGCTCTCGACAGGGGTTAAATGAGCAGTTCTTC. Translation: CASSSRQGLNEQFF.

The chain uses TRBV11-2 and TRBJ2-3; 14 bases agree with TRBD2. Per the germline V gene, CDR1 is SGHAT and CDR2 is FQNNGV. CDR3 length equals 17 residues. V gave up 5 bases and J gave up 4 bases; unmatched junction bases: 8. The CDR3 protein is CASSRLGTSGGSDTQYF. The DNA of the CDR3 is TGTGCCAGCAGCCGATTGGGGACTAGCGGGGGATCAGATACGCAGTATTTT. Filled out from reference TRBV11-2 and TRBJ2-3, the complete variable domain reads EAGVAQSPRYKIIEKRQSVAFWCNPISGHATLYWYQQILGQGPKLLIQFQNNGVVDDSQLPKDRFSAERLKGVDSTLKIQPAKLEDSAVYLCASSRLGTSGGSDTQYFGPGTRLTVL.

This clone has just one count. The chain joins TRBV7-6 to TRBJ1-5; D perhaps matches TRBD1 (6 bases). The length of the CDR3 is 14 residues. Between the trimmed V and J ends, which lost 3 bases and 9 bases, there was a span of 15 bases. Germline V gene lookup returns CDR1 SGHVS and CDR2 FNYEAQ. CDR3 sequence (DNA): TGTGCCAGCAGCTTGAGTGGGGGGCTAGGGCCCCAGCATTTT. This translates into CASSLSGGLGPQHF. The complete variable domain, with remaining parts taken from reference TRBV7-6 and TRBJ1-5, reads GAGVSQSPRYKVTKRGQDVALRCDPISGHVSLYWYRQALGQGPEFLTYFNYEAQQDKSGLPNDRFSAERPEGSISTLTIQRTEQRDSAMYRCASSLSGGLGPQHFGDGTRLSIL.

V gene TRBV28 combines with J gene TRBJ2-7, with 7 bases identical to TRBD2. The V gene end was trimmed by 6 bases and the J gene end by 2 bases; junction bases not matched to a gene: 4. The CDR3 has 13 amino acids. Per the germline V gene, CDR1 is MDHEN and CDR2 is SYDVKM. The CDR3, as DNA: TGTGCCAGCAGGGGGGGAGGGGCCTACGAGCAGTACTTC. It codes for CASRGGGAYEQYF.

A single count supports this clone. The J gene is TRBJ2-3, the V gene TRBV19, with TRBD2 identical over 7 bases. Germline V gene lookup returns CDR1 LNHDA and CDR2 SQIVND (reference sequence). J gave up 4 bases and V 3 bases, and 7 bases lay outside the gene matches. The CDR3 is made up of 15 amino acids. The CDR3 DNA is TGTGCCAGTAGTATGACTAGCTTGGATTCAGATACGCAGTATTTT. It translates to CASSMTSLDSDTQYF.

The chain has TRBV9 and TRBJ1-3; no reliable D call. Germline assignment: CDR1 SGDLS and CDR2 YYNGEE. The V end lost 3 bases, the J end lost 0 bases, and 10 bases lay between the germline ends. The CDR3 spans 15 residues. The CDR3 DNA reads as TGTGCCAGCAGCGCCCACATGGACTCTGGAAACACCATATATTTT. It is translated as CASSAHMDSGNTIYF.

The chain joins TRBV6-5 to TRBJ2-2, with 7 bases identical to TRBD2. The germline CDR1 and CDR2 sequences are MNHEY and SVGAGI. CDR3 length: 16 amino acids. V was clipped by 1 base and J by 7 bases; unmatched bases: 9. The CDR3 protein is CASSYFPAGEGGELFF. CDR3 nucleotide sequence: TGTGCCAGCAGTTACTTTCCGGCGGGGGAAGGCGGGGAGCTGTTTTTT.

Written as DNA, the CDR3 is TGTGCCAGCAGTTCGGTGACTAGCGGGAGGGCCTACGAGCAGTACTTC. Protein: CASSSVTSGRAYEQYF. The chain joins TRBV6-5 to TRBJ2-7, with 14 positions matching TRBD2. V gave up 4 bases and J gave up 2 bases; unmatched junction bases: 4. This CDR3 spans 16 amino acids. The germline V gene has CDR1 MNHEY and CDR2 SVGAGI.

The V gene is TRBV7-9, the J gene TRBJ2-7; D is ambiguous. V was clipped by 5 bases and J by 3 bases, with 17 bases between them. This CDR3 is built from 15 residues. CDR1 and CDR2 from the germline V gene are SEHNR and FQNEAQ (reference sequence). CDR3 sequence reads: CASSPPVVAVYEQYF. In DNA form, the CDR3 reads TGTGCCAGCAGCCCTCCTGTGGTAGCCGTCTACGAGCAGTACTTC. The complete variable domain, with remaining parts taken from reference TRBV7-9 and TRBJ2-7, reads DTGVSQNPRHKITKRGQNVTFRCDPISEHNRLYWYRQTLGQGPEFLTYFQNEAQLEKSRLLSDRFSAERPKGSFSTLEIQRTEQGDSAMYLCASSPPVVAVYEQYFGPGTRLTVT.

The V call is TRBV13, the J call TRBJ2-7; 8 positions agree with TRBD2. The germline CDR1 and CDR2 sequences are PRHDT and FYEKMQ (reference sequence). V was pared by 3 bases and J by 6 bases, with 10 bases of the junction left unmatched. This CDR3 has 15 residues. CDR3 sequence (DNA): TGTGCCAGCAGCTTTAAGCGGGAGCGAGGTAGCGAGCAGTACTTC. Amino acid sequence: CASSFKRERGSEQYF.

In nucleotides, the CDR3 is TGTGCCAGTCCGGCGGGGGAGACCCAGTACTTC. Its protein is CASPAGETQYF. The rearrangement uses TRBV6-5 and TRBJ2-5; TRBD2 might be the D (6 bases). CDR3 length equals 11 residues. Between the trimmed V and J ends, which lost 9 bases and 5 bases, there was a span of 10 bases. Germline V gene data show CDR1 as MNHEY and CDR2 as SVGAGI.

V gene TRBV30 combines with J gene TRBJ2-6, with TRBD2 matching 7 bases. CDR1 and CDR2 from the germline V gene are GTSNPN and SVGIG (reference sequence). This CDR3 region has 15 residues. The trim removed 4 bases at V and 0 bases at J, leaving 3 bases unmatched. CDR3 sequence: CAWMGGSSGANVLTF. The CDR3 DNA is TGTGCCTGGATGGGGGGGAGCTCTGGGGCCAACGTCCTGACTTTC.

This CDR3 reads CASRAMTVNTEAFF. CDR3 in DNA: TGTGCCAGCAGAGCAATGACGGTAAACACTGAAGCTTTCTTT. The rearrangement uses TRBV28 and TRBJ1-1; no reliable D call. Germline V gene lookup returns CDR1 MDHEN and CDR2 SYDVKM. V was cut by 6 bases and J by 2 bases, with 13 bases left in between. CDR3 size: 14 residues.

As for this clone: Other DNA sequences within the sample encode an identical CDR3. J is TRBJ2-2 and V is TRBV9; D might be TRBD1 (6 bases). This CDR3 has 12 residues. The V end was cut by 7 bases, the J end by 4 bases, with 8 bases between. CDR1 and CDR2 from the germline V gene are SGDLS and YYNGEE. CDR3: CASLGGTGELFF. The CDR3 DNA reads TGTGCCAGCCTAGGGGGCACCGGGGAGCTGTTTTTT.

J is TRBJ1-5 and V is TRBV27; the D gene is possibly TRBD1 (6 bases). The V gene lost 1 base and the J gene lost 7 bases, with 14 bases spanning the gap. Germline-derived CDR1 and CDR2 are MNHEY and SMNVEV (reference sequence). There are 15 residues in the CDR3. CDR3 amino acids: CASSLYRAGNQPQHF. The CDR3 DNA reads as TGTGCCAGCAGTTTATACAGGGCTGGAAACCAGCCCCAGCATTTT.

Concerning this clone itself: At one of its ends the junction is not consistent with the germline gene, which may arise from a read error. The chain combines TRBV7-6 with TRBJ2-5; a possible D gene is TRBD2 (6 bases). The CDR3 sequence is 14 residues long. Germline V gene data show CDR1 as SGHVS and CDR2 as FNYEAQ. The CDR3 region is CAGSFGGRVETQYF. CDR3 DNA: TGTGCCGGCAGCTTCGGAGGGCGGGTGGAGACCCAGTACTTC.